This T cell receptor (beta chain) was sequenced during a study of T cells in Graves' hyperthyroidism and ophthalmopathy. Study outcomes and limitations: Ophthalmopathy was separated from stable hyperthyroidism by a 13 V-J model. Among thyroid clonotypes expanded above 0.001, most also appeared in blood.

The investigators amplified TCR beta CDR3 regions from RNA transcripts. During a first-round RT-PCR of the TCR CDR3, the HTBI primer set was used. One entry per CDR3 protein results from TCRdb running MiXCR on the multiplex PCR reads. The sample consists of approximately 610,000 distinct CDR3 sequences, 15% to 20% of them appearing once. Between the trimmed V and J ends, which lost 2 bases and 5 bases, there was a span of 9 bases. Germline V gene data show CDR1 as MNHEY and CDR2 as SMNVEV (reference sequence). This CDR3 spans 13 amino acids. Subjects aged 18 to 65 presented with newly diagnosed hyperthyroidism of less than 2 months' duration. Diagnostic decisions used clinical symptoms, serum thyroxine and TRAb, thyroid ultrasound and orbital computed tomography. This clonotype was seen a handful of times. Its antigen is undetermined.

The J gene is TRBJ2-5, the V gene TRBV27, with D hard to call. The receptor was derived from a woman in her late teens or twenties with Graves' hyperthyroidism. The sample was blood. CDR3 residues: CASSLIGGETQYF. The CDR3 DNA follows: TGTGCCAGCAGTTTAATTGGTGGGGAGACCCAGTACTTC.